Following are 32 T cell receptor beta chains from one sample sequenced in a study of CXCR3-negative and CXCR3-positive naive CD8 T cells. Points from the study as a whole: TRB CDR3s were more hydrophobic in CXCR3-positive than in CXCR3-negative naive cells.

No antigen has been identified for these receptors. The TRB libraries of cDNA were built by UMI-labeled 5' RACE. TCRdb processed the 5' RACE reads again and assigns one entry to each CDR3 protein, with no DNA. The sample table includes tens of thousands of distinct CDR3 sequences. The sequencing input was naive CXCR3+ CD8+ T cells from blood. The subset here: CD45RO-CCR7+CD27+CD95- naive CD8+ T cells expressing CXCR3 (TNR3+). These receptor sequences come from a human donor in good health. Some clones in this sample may be carry-over from other donors' samples.

V and J are TRBV29-1 and TRBJ1-1; TCRdb's D call, TRBD1, is unchecked because there is no DNA. The CDR3 is 12 residues long. From germline, CDR1 is SQVTM and CDR2 ANQGSEA. CDR3 loop: CSVVAGVTEAFF.

The chain joins TRBV7-9 to TRBJ2-1; TCRdb's D call, TRBD1, is unchecked because there is no DNA. CDR3 length equals 12 residues. Germline V gene data show CDR1 as SEHNR and CDR2 as FQNEAQ (reference sequence). CDR3 protein: CASSPLVDEQFF.

This chain connects TRBV20-1 to TRBJ2-3; TCRdb returns TRBD2, unconfirmable since there is no DNA. Looked up from germline, CDR1 is DFQATT and CDR2 is SNEGSKA (reference sequence). This CDR3 is 16 amino acids long. The CDR3 sequence is CSARDRASGDSDTQYF.

The chain links TRBV29-1 to TRBJ1-2; TCRdb lists TRBD1, though no DNA is available to test this call. The CDR3 has 12 amino acids. The V gene's germline CDR1 is SQVTM and CDR2 ANQGSEA. The CDR3: CSVRTGLGGYTF.

The chain couples TRBV28 to TRBJ2-5; absent DNA, TCRdb's TRBD1 call cannot be checked. This CDR3 comprises 15 residues. CDR1 MDHEN and CDR2 SYDVKM come from the germline V gene. The CDR3 loop is CASSQLGGSEETQYF.

The chain recombines TRBV30 with TRBJ1-4. Germline V CDR1 and CDR2: GTSNPN, SVGIG (reference sequence). The CDR3 is 11 residues long. CDR3: CAWSTDEKLFF.

The chain couples TRBV6-2 or TRBV6-3 to TRBJ2-7; the D call from TCRdb, TRBD1, cannot be confirmed without DNA. There are 12 residues in the CDR3. Germline CDR1 and CDR2: MNHEY and SVGEGT. CDR3 residues: CASSPRGWEQYF.

The V and J genes are TRBV5-1 and TRBJ2-7; checking the TCRdb D call of TRBD1 is not possible without DNA. Germline CDR1 and CDR2: SGHRS and YFSETQ. The length of the CDR3 is 17 residues. The CDR3: CASSLGGTVEFPYEQYF.

The chain carries TRBV9 and TRBJ1-1; as DNA is missing, the TRBD1 call by TCRdb cannot be tested. Germline CDR1 reads SGDLS; CDR2 reads YYNGEE. This CDR3 contains 14 residues. CDR3 protein: CASSARDSRWEAFF.

This chain uses TRBV20-1 with TRBJ2-3; no DNA is available, so the TRBD1 call from TCRdb remains unchecked. The CDR3 covers 14 residues. The germline CDR1 and CDR2 sequences are DFQATT and SNEGSKA (reference sequence). CDR3 amino acids: CSARDRESPDTQYF.

This chain uses TRBV14 with TRBJ2-7. This CDR3 has 14 residues. The germline V gene encodes CDR1 SGHDN and CDR2 FVKESK. The CDR3: CASSQDRNLYEQYF. Complete variable domain (other parts from reference TRBV14 and TRBJ2-7): EAGVTQFPSHSVIEKGQTVTLRCDPISGHDNLYWYRRVMGKEIKFLLHFVKESKQDESGMPNNRFLAERTGGTYSTLKVQPAELEDSGVYFCASSQDRNLYEQYFGPGTRLTVT.

This chain joins TRBV6-4 and TRBJ2-1; as DNA is missing, the TRBD1 call by TCRdb cannot be tested. This CDR3 comprises 16 residues. Germline V CDR1 and CDR2: MRHNA, SNTAGT. The CDR3 loop is CASSPFPGLEDDEQFF.

The V call is TRBV13, the J call TRBJ1-1; TCRdb's D call, TRBD1, is unchecked because there is no DNA. Germline V gives CDR1 PRHDT, CDR2 FYEKMQ (reference sequence). CDR3 length: 14 residues. The CDR3 spells CASSPPASDTEAFF.

V gene TRBV21-1 combines with J gene TRBJ2-7; TCRdb proposes TRBD1, but this gene call is untestable without DNA. TRBV21-1 counts as a pseudogene. This CDR3 comprises 16 residues. The CDR3 sequence: CASNRRGQGVGREQYF.

The gene calls are TRBV29-1 and TRBJ2-2; TCRdb names TRBD1, which stays unverified in the absence of DNA. Germline CDR1 SQVTM, CDR2 ANQGSEA. The CDR3 is made up of 16 amino acids. CDR3 residues: CSVEWIQGAGTGELFF.

The rearrangement uses TRBV29-1 and TRBJ1-1; with no DNA, the TCRdb D assignment of TRBD1 cannot be verified. This CDR3 spans 11 amino acids. Germline assignment: CDR1 SQVTM and CDR2 ANQGSEA. The CDR3 loop reads CSVDREREAFF. The variable domain in full, completed from reference TRBV29-1 and TRBJ1-1, reads SAVISQKPSRDICQRGTSLTIQCQVDSQVTMMFWYRQQPGQSLTLIATANQGSEATYESGFVIDKFPISRPNLTFSTLTVSNMSPEDSSIYLCSVDREREAFFGQGTRLTVV.

The rearrangement uses TRBV4-1 and TRBJ2-7. Germline V lookup: CDR1 MGHRA, CDR2 YSYEKL. This CDR3 is built from 15 residues. The CDR3 reads CASCQDRYGNYEQYF.

The chain is built from TRBV15 and TRBJ2-7; the TRBD2 assignment by TCRdb is unverifiable without DNA. CDR1 is LNHNV and CDR2 is YYDKDF in the germline V gene (reference sequence). The CDR3 covers 17 residues. CDR3: CATSRDLRASGRYEQYF.

The V call is TRBV29-1, the J call TRBJ1-1; as DNA is missing, the TRBD1 call by TCRdb cannot be tested. The CDR3 extends over 14 amino acids. Germline CDR1 reads SQVTM; CDR2 reads ANQGSEA. The CDR3 spells CSVESRGRDTEAFF.

CDR3 loop: CSVAWYQGGDYEQYF. The rearrangement joins TRBV29-1 to TRBJ2-7; without DNA, the TCRdb call of TRBD2 cannot be checked. Germline-derived CDR1 and CDR2 are SQVTM and ANQGSEA. CDR3 length equals 15 residues.

According to its frequency, this clonotype is medium-sized. The V gene is TRBV18, the J gene TRBJ2-5; TCRdb designates TRBD1, a call that cannot be tested without DNA. Per germline, CDR1 KGHSH and CDR2 LQKENI. This CDR3 has 15 amino acids. CDR3 protein: CASSPSTELQETQYF.

CDR3 sequence reads: CASSFASSYNEQFF. The genes are TRBV7-9 and TRBJ2-1. This CDR3 region has 14 residues. Germline V lookup: CDR1 SEHNR, CDR2 FQNEAQ (reference sequence).

J is TRBJ2-3 and V is TRBV7-2; there is no DNA to check the TCRdb D call of TRBD2. The CDR3 extends over 17 amino acids. CDR1 and CDR2 from the germline V gene are SGHTA and FQGNSA. CDR3: CASSFLTGLALTDTQYF.

The chain uses TRBV5-1 and TRBJ2-7; TCRdb returns TRBD1, unconfirmable since there is no DNA. The germline gives CDR1 SGHRS, CDR2 YFSETQ. There are 13 residues in the CDR3. This chain's CDR3 is CASSRDRGNEQYF.

The rearrangement joins TRBV3-1 to TRBJ2-1. The germline CDR1 and CDR2 sequences are LGHDT and YNNKEL (reference sequence). The CDR3 totals 14 residues. This CDR3 is CASSQGGSYNEQFF.

CDR3 in amino acids: CSASPGAGPLEQYF. This sequence joins TRBV20-1 and TRBJ2-7; TCRdb calls TRBD1, which cannot be checked without DNA. CDR1 is DFQATT and CDR2 is SNEGSKA in the germline V gene (reference sequence). CDR3 size: 14 residues.

The rearrangement uses TRBV20-1 and TRBJ2-7; TCRdb gives TRBD1 as the D gene, but with no DNA this cannot be confirmed. The CDR3 sequence is 15 residues long. CDR1 is DFQATT, CDR2 SNEGSKA, per germline (reference sequence). The CDR3: CSASKGSGFGDEQYF.

The CDR3 region is CASSQEGDRGYGYTF. The rearrangement links TRBV4-3 to TRBJ1-2; TCRdb's D call of TRBD1 is untestable without DNA. This CDR3 has 15 residues. CDR1 LGHNA and CDR2 YSLEER come from the germline V gene.

V gene TRBV7-2 combines with J gene TRBJ2-7; TCRdb lists TRBD1, though no DNA is available to test this call. The length of the CDR3 is 14 residues. From germline, CDR1 is SGHTA and CDR2 FQGNSA. CDR3 region: CASSLVNRGYEQYF. Using reference TRBV7-2 and TRBJ2-7 for the parts outside the CDR3, the full variable domain is GAGVSQSPSNKVTEKGKDVELRCDPISGHTALYWYRQSLGQGLEFLIYFQGNSAPDKSGLPSDRFSAERTGGSVSTLTIQRTQQEDSAVYLCASSLVNRGYEQYFGPGTRLTVT.

The genes are TRBV29-1 and TRBJ1-3. The germline V gene has CDR1 SQVTM and CDR2 ANQGSEA. CDR3 length: 17 residues. The CDR3 reads CSVEDREQKLSGNTIYF.

This chain connects TRBV14 to TRBJ2-4; as DNA is missing, the TRBD1 call by TCRdb cannot be tested. Germline values: CDR1 SGHDN, CDR2 FVKESK. CDR3 length: 14 amino acids. CDR3 protein: CASSPRQGENIQYF.

This chain joins TRBV20-1 and TRBJ2-7. The CDR3 is made up of 13 amino acids. Germline V gene lookup returns CDR1 DFQATT and CDR2 SNEGSKA (reference sequence). The CDR3 protein is CSATDRRQVEQYF.